These 14 T cell receptor beta chains originate from one sample sequenced in a study of T cells in Graves' hyperthyroidism and ophthalmopathy (dated by TCRdb to between 2019 and 2020). The method behind the library was multiplex PCR. Sequenced using an Illumina HiSeq 2000. The TCR beta CDR3 regions were amplified from the RNA transcripts. The first round of RT-PCR for the TCR CDR3 was performed with the HTBI primer set and the Qiagen OneStep RT-PCR kit. The public reads were quality trimmed at Q25 with fastp and then assembled into clones with MiXCR by TCRdb, keeping productive beta chains. Every distinct CDR3 protein forms one entry, paired with its most common genes and DNA. A total of a few hundred thousand distinct CDR3 sequences appear in this sample, about 15% of them only once. The biggest ten clones account for around a third of the sample. Sequenced material: blood. The receptors come from a woman younger than 45 with Graves' hyperthyroidism.

This clonotype was recorded at least ten times. The chain carries TRBV2 and TRBJ1-2; D gene uncertain. V was clipped by 8 bases and J by 4 bases, with 11 bases between them. The length of the CDR3 is 12 residues. The germline V gene has CDR1 SNHLY and CDR2 FYNNEI. CDR3 bases: TGTGCCAGCCGGGCAGAAATCTATGGCTACACCTTC. It translates to CASRAEIYGYTF.

Many counts were recorded for this clonotype. This rearrangement joins TRBV2 to TRBJ1-5, with D unresolved. This CDR3 contains 14 residues. The ends were cut back, 6 bases at V and 0 bases at J, with 9 bases in the middle. The V gene's germline CDR1 is SNHLY and CDR2 FYNNEI. The DNA for the CDR3 is TGTGCCAGCAGAACCGGACTTAGCAATCAGCCCCAGCATTTT. It translates to CASRTGLSNQPQHF.

In its sample, this clonotype was seen many times. The chain links TRBV3-1 to TRBJ1-5; D might be TRBD1 (5 bases). Trimming cost V 4 bases and J 0 bases, with 10 bases left between them. Germline values: CDR1 LGHDT, CDR2 YNNKEL (reference sequence). The CDR3 covers 15 residues. The CDR3 nucleotides read TGTGCCAGCAGCCCCCTGAGGGGTAGCAATCAGCCCCAGCATTTT. As protein: CASSPLRGSNQPQHF.

This CDR3 reads CASSFDPSSYNSPLHF. CDR3 bases: TGTGCCAGCAGCTTCGACCCGAGCTCCTATAATTCACCCCTCCACTTT. This chain uses TRBV7-9 with TRBJ1-6; D gene ambiguous. Trimming removed 3 bases from V and 0 bases from J, with 9 bases in between. This CDR3 has 16 residues. Germline values: CDR1 SEHNR, CDR2 FQNEAQ (reference sequence).

V and J are TRBV20-1 and TRBJ1-5; TRBD1 is a possible D gene (6 bases). This CDR3 is built from 16 residues. The V and J ends lost 0 bases and 2 bases respectively, with 14 bases between them. Per germline, CDR1 DFQATT and CDR2 SNEGSKA (reference sequence). In nucleotides, the CDR3 is TGCAGTGCTAGAGATTCAGGGGTACTAGGCAATCAGCCCCAGCATTTT. As protein: CSARDSGVLGNQPQHF.

The chain has TRBV20-1 and TRBJ2-7; the D is unclear. Germline V gene lookup returns CDR1 DFQATT and CDR2 SNEGSKA (reference sequence). Trimming cost V 3 bases and J 5 bases, with 17 bases left between them. CDR3 length: 14 amino acids. CDR3 nucleotide sequence: TGCAGTGCTAGCAACAGCATGGTTCGCGACGAGCAGTACTTC. It encodes CSASNSMVRDEQYF.

This clonotype was seen a handful of times. The V call is TRBV12-3 or TRBV12-4, the J call TRBJ1-2; a possible D gene is TRBD1 (6 bases). CDR3 size: 14 residues. V was trimmed by 8 bases and J by 3 bases, leaving 16 bases between them. The CDR3 spells CASVRDKSYYGYTF. The CDR3 coding sequence is TGTGCCAGCGTAAGGGACAAGAGTTACTATGGCTACACCTTC.

This clonotype was seen only a few times. The chain carries TRBV28 and TRBJ2-1; D remains unclear. V was pared by 5 bases and J by 8 bases, with 10 bases between. The CDR3 length is 12 residues. Germline V gives CDR1 MDHEN, CDR2 SYDVKM. For the CDR3, the DNA is TGTGCCAGCAGTAGACGTGGGGATGAGCAGTTCTTC. Its protein product is CASSRRGDEQFF.

This clonotype was seen repeatedly, ten times or more. The rearrangement uses TRBV3-1 and TRBJ2-5; D is unresolved. V was pared by 0 bases and J by 7 bases, with 15 bases between. Germline assignment: CDR1 LGHDT and CDR2 YNNKEL (reference sequence). This CDR3 region has 15 residues. Here the CDR3 reads CASSQDEAPRRTQYF. CDR3 DNA sequence: TGTGCCAGCAGCCAAGACGAGGCCCCCCGTCGGACCCAGTACTTC.

This clonotype was counted at least ten times. V is TRBV30 and J is TRBJ1-2, with D tentatively TRBD1 (6 bases). Germline V CDR1 and CDR2: GTSNPN, SVGIG (reference sequence). The germline V and J ends were trimmed by 2 bases and 4 bases, with 11 bases remaining between them. This CDR3 has 13 amino acids. The CDR3 protein is CAWSTGGSYGYTF. The CDR3 DNA reads TGTGCCTGGAGTACTGGGGGCTCCTATGGCTACACCTTC.

This clonotype has a count of ten or more. This chain joins TRBV3-1 and TRBJ2-7, with TRBD2 matching over 7 bases. The length of the CDR3 is 15 residues. The J segment lost 2 bases and the V segment lost 1 base, leaving 5 bases of the junction unmatched. CDR1 is LGHDT, CDR2 YNNKEL, per germline (reference sequence). CDR3 loop: CASSQAGTTTYEQYF. The CDR3 DNA reads as TGTGCCAGCAGCCAAGCCGGGACTACCACCTACGAGCAGTACTTC.

There are many counts of this clonotype. The chain joins TRBV12-3 or TRBV12-4 to TRBJ1-1; D gene ambiguous. CDR3 size: 13 residues. V shed 0 bases and J shed 8 bases, with 10 bases lying between them. The CDR3 DNA is TGTGCCAGCAGTTTAGCGAGGGCATCAGAAGCTTTCTTT. This codes for CASSLARASEAFF.

In its sample, this clonotype was seen many times. This rearrangement joins TRBV28 to TRBJ2-1; perhaps D is TRBD1 or TRBD2 (5 bases each). CDR3 length: 14 residues. V lost 6 bases to trimming and J lost 8 bases, with 17 bases between them. CDR1 MDHEN and CDR2 SYDVKM come from the germline V gene. The CDR3: CASRPSGRGDEQFF. The CDR3 region has the DNA TGTGCCAGCAGGCCCTCAGGACGGGGCGATGAGCAGTTCTTC.

The chain carries TRBV6-4 and TRBJ1-1; D is undetermined. CDR3 length: 13 residues. V dropped 0 bases and J dropped 10 bases, with 12 bases sitting between them. Per the germline V gene, CDR1 is MRHNA and CDR2 is SNTAGT. As DNA, the CDR3 is TGTGCCAGCAGTGACTCCCCCATCGGGCCAGCTTTCTTT. Its protein product is CASSDSPIGPAFF.